These T cell receptor beta chains were read from a single sample in a study of technical replicates of blood from several donors. Using immunoSEQ multiplex PCR, the repertoire was profiled, and TCRdb retains in-frame clones only, with some absent. The sample lists 50,000 to 80,000 clones, approximately 90% seen once, with roughly 4.2% in the top ten. Sequencing was done on a sample of PBMCs. Receptor source: a human donor in good health. Some clones in this sample may be carry-over from other donors' samples. Each CDR3 is given with its conserved first and last residue. A D gene is named only where the DNA matches it firmly. Expanded clones are given a class, and other clones once, few, many or no size at all.

clone_size: NA; v_call: TRBV18; d_call: NA; j_call: TRBJ1-1; cdr3_aa: CASSRYQGDVMNTEAFF; cdr3_nt: TGTGCCAGCTCACGGTACCAAGGGGATGTCATGAACACTGAAGCTTTCTTT
clone_size: NA; v_call: TRBV4-1; d_call: NA; j_call: TRBJ2-7; cdr3_aa: CASSQTVWGDEQYF; cdr3_nt: TGCGCCAGCAGTCAGACCGTCTGGGGCGACGAGCAGTACTTC
clone_size: NA; v_call: TRBV18; d_call: TRBD2; j_call: TRBJ2-3; cdr3_aa: CASSPTTGLAGGLSTDTQYF; cdr3_nt: TGTGCCAGCTCACCGACTACAGGACTAGCGGGGGGCTTAAGCACAGATACGCAGTATTTT
clone_size: few; v_call: TRBV19; d_call: NA; j_call: TRBJ2-7; cdr3_aa: CASTGTYSYEQYF; cdr3_nt: TGTGCCAGTACGGGAACGTACTCCTACGAGCAGTACTTC
clone_size: NA; v_call: TRBV9; d_call: NA; j_call: TRBJ1-2; cdr3_aa: CASSVGQANYGYTF; cdr3_nt: TGTGCCAGCAGCGTAGGACAGGCGAACTATGGCTACACCTTC
clone_size: NA; v_call: TRBV2; d_call: NA; j_call: TRBJ1-5; cdr3_aa: CASSDQWTYSNQPQHF; cdr3_nt: TGTGCCAGCAGTGATCAGTGGACATATAGCAATCAGCCCCAGCATTTT
clone_size: NA; v_call: TRBV7-2; d_call: TRBD1; j_call: TRBJ2-7; cdr3_aa: CASSLVGTGGAEQYF; cdr3_nt: TGTGCCAGCAGCTTAGTCGGGACAGGGGGGGCAGAGCAGTACTTC
clone_size: NA; v_call: TRBV10-3; d_call: TRBD1; j_call: TRBJ1-4; cdr3_aa: CAIRGTGYEKLFF; cdr3_nt: TGTGCCATCAGGGGGACAGGGTATGAAAAACTGTTTTTT
clone_size: NA; v_call: TRBV5-1; d_call: TRBD1; j_call: TRBJ1-1; cdr3_aa: CASSQQGGTEAFF; cdr3_nt: TGCGCCAGCAGCCAACAGGGGGGTACTGAAGCTTTCTTT
clone_size: NA; v_call: TRBV6-6; d_call: TRBD1; j_call: TRBJ2-2; cdr3_aa: CASRRHDRENTGELFF; cdr3_nt: TGTGCCAGCAGACGCCACGACAGGGAGAACACCGGGGAGCTGTTTTTT
clone_size: once; v_call: TRBV5-1; d_call: TRBD1; j_call: TRBJ2-1; cdr3_aa: CASSAQGSWQFF; cdr3_nt: TGCGCCAGCAGCGCACAGGGGTCTTGGCAGTTCTTC
clone_size: NA; v_call: TRBV4-3; d_call: TRBD2; j_call: TRBJ2-1; cdr3_aa: CASSELAGGYNEQFF; cdr3_nt: TGCGCCAGCAGCGAACTAGCGGGGGGGTACAATGAGCAGTTCTTC
clone_size: NA; v_call: TRBV18; d_call: TRBD1; j_call: TRBJ1-1; cdr3_aa: CASSPDRGLNTEAFF; cdr3_nt: TGTGCCAGCTCACCAGACAGGGGGCTGAACACTGAAGCTTTCTTT
clone_size: few; v_call: TRBV7-9; d_call: TRBD1; j_call: TRBJ1-2; cdr3_aa: CAGQVSGQRINGYTF; cdr3_nt: TGTGCCGGACAGGTTTCGGGACAGCGAATTAATGGCTACACCTTC
clone_size: once; v_call: TRBV9; d_call: TRBD2; j_call: TRBJ2-1; cdr3_aa: CASSVAAGAWNEQFF; cdr3_nt: TGTGCCAGCAGCGTAGCAGCGGGGGCGTGGAATGAGCAGTTCTTC
clone_size: NA; v_call: TRBV25-1; d_call: NA; j_call: TRBJ2-7; cdr3_aa: CASSEAGYEQYF; cdr3_nt: TGTGCCAGCAGTGAAGCGGGCTACGAGCAGTACTTC
clone_size: NA; v_call: TRBV15; d_call: TRBD2; j_call: TRBJ2-5; cdr3_aa: CATSRDGGEGQETQYF; cdr3_nt: TGTGCCACCAGCAGAGATGGAGGGGAGGGTCAAGAGACCCAGTACTTC
clone_size: NA; v_call: TRBV5-1; d_call: TRBD2; j_call: TRBJ2-1; cdr3_aa: CASFTSGRLNEQFF; cdr3_nt: TGCGCCAGTTTTACTAGCGGGAGATTGAATGAGCAGTTCTTC
clone_size: NA; v_call: TRBV21-1; d_call: NA; j_call: TRBJ2-1; cdr3_aa: CASSNNEQFF; cdr3_nt: TGTGCCAGCAGTAACAATGAGCAGTTCTTC
clone_size: NA; v_call: TRBV6-1; d_call: TRBD1; j_call: TRBJ2-3; cdr3_aa: CASSVQGAFPDTQYF; cdr3_nt: TGTGCCAGCAGTGTACAGGGGGCTTTCCCAGATACGCAGTATTTT
clone_size: NA; v_call: TRBV4-2; d_call: TRBD1; j_call: TRBJ2-3; cdr3_aa: CASSQGYPGQEYTDTQYF; cdr3_nt: TGTGCCAGCAGCCAAGGTTACCCAGGACAGGAGTACACAGATACGCAGTATTTT
clone_size: NA; v_call: TRBV5-1; d_call: TRBD2; j_call: TRBJ2-7; cdr3_aa: CASSVTSESYEQYF; cdr3_nt: TGCGCCAGCAGCGTGACTAGCGAGTCCTACGAGCAGTACTTC
clone_size: NA; v_call: TRBV5-5; d_call: NA; j_call: TRBJ1-4; cdr3_aa: CASSLDEGATNEKLFF; cdr3_nt: TGTGCCAGCAGCTTAGACGAGGGTGCAACTAATGAAAAACTGTTTTTT
clone_size: NA; v_call: TRBV5-1; d_call: NA; j_call: TRBJ1-3; cdr3_aa: CASSLGSGASGNTIYF; cdr3_nt: TGCGCCAGCAGCTTGGGCTCTGGGGCGTCTGGAAACACCATATATTTT
clone_size: NA; v_call: TRBV5-1; d_call: TRBD2; j_call: TRBJ2-3; cdr3_aa: CASSLFLAGASDTQYF; cdr3_nt: TGCGCCAGCAGCTTGTTCCTAGCGGGGGCCTCGGATACGCAGTATTTT
clone_size: NA; v_call: TRBV6-6; d_call: NA; j_call: TRBJ2-3; cdr3_aa: CASSYSGADTQYF; cdr3_nt: TGTGCCAGCAGTTATTCGGGTGCAGATACGCAGTATTTT
clone_size: few; v_call: TRBV7-2; d_call: TRBD1; j_call: TRBJ1-1; cdr3_aa: CASSSGQRNTEAFF; cdr3_nt: TGTGCCAGCAGCTCGGGACAGCGGAACACTGAAGCTTTCTTT
clone_size: NA; v_call: TRBV5-1; d_call: TRBD1; j_call: TRBJ2-4; cdr3_aa: CASPGRQGDGKNIQYF; cdr3_nt: TGCGCCAGCCCCGGGAGACAGGGGGATGGTAAGAACATTCAGTACTTC
clone_size: NA; v_call: TRBV7-6; d_call: NA; j_call: TRBJ2-3; cdr3_aa: CASSFRPQGGSTDTQYF; cdr3_nt: TGTGCCAGCAGCTTCCGCCCCCAGGGGGGTAGCACAGATACGCAGTATTTT
clone_size: NA; v_call: TRBV5-4; d_call: TRBD1; j_call: TRBJ1-1; cdr3_aa: CASSLETGAWAFF; cdr3_nt: TGTGCCAGCAGCTTGGAGACAGGGGCATGGGCTTTCTTT
clone_size: once; v_call: TRBV5-1; d_call: NA; j_call: TRBJ2-2; cdr3_aa: CASSPSPNIFYTGELFF; cdr3_nt: TGCGCCAGCAGCCCATCCCCTAATATATTCTACACCGGGGAGCTGTTTTTT
clone_size: NA; v_call: TRBV6-4; d_call: NA; j_call: TRBJ2-3; cdr3_aa: CASSAAESGDTQYF; cdr3_nt: TGTGCCAGCAGTGCAGCGGAGAGCGGAGATACGCAGTATTTT
clone_size: NA; v_call: TRBV2; d_call: NA; j_call: TRBJ2-7; cdr3_aa: CASRETFYEQYF; cdr3_nt: TGTGCCAGCAGAGAGACATTCTACGAGCAGTACTTC
clone_size: NA; v_call: TRBV7-9; d_call: NA; j_call: TRBJ1-2; cdr3_aa: CASGLGAGYTF; cdr3_nt: TGTGCCAGCGGTCTAGGGGCGGGCTACACCTTC
clone_size: few; v_call: TRBV7-4; d_call: TRBD1; j_call: TRBJ2-3; cdr3_aa: CASSHRDRELIPSGTDTQYF; cdr3_nt: TGTGCCAGCAGCCACCGGGACAGGGAATTAATCCCTTCGGGCACAGATACGCAGTATTTT
clone_size: NA; v_call: TRBV9; d_call: NA; j_call: TRBJ1-2; cdr3_aa: CASCSKGAFGYTF; cdr3_nt: TGTGCCAGCTGCTCCAAAGGGGCATTTGGCTACACCTTC
clone_size: few; v_call: TRBV19; d_call: NA; j_call: TRBJ1-5; cdr3_aa: CASSILEGSNQPQHF; cdr3_nt: TGTGCCAGTAGTATATTGGAGGGGAGTAATCAGCCCCAGCATTTT
clone_size: NA; v_call: TRBV15; d_call: NA; j_call: TRBJ1-2; cdr3_aa: CATSPGRDYGYTF; cdr3_nt: TGTGCCACCAGCCCTGGGAGGGACTATGGCTACACCTTC
clone_size: NA; v_call: TRBV13; d_call: TRBD1; j_call: TRBJ1-2; cdr3_aa: CASSPGTASYGYTF; cdr3_nt: TGTGCCAGCAGCCCAGGGACAGCGTCCTATGGCTACACCTTC
clone_size: NA; v_call: TRBV6-1; d_call: NA; j_call: TRBJ2-6; cdr3_aa: CASHQGYGANVLTF; cdr3_nt: TGTGCCAGCCACCAGGGGTATGGGGCCAACGTCCTGACTTTC
clone_size: NA; v_call: TRBV18; d_call: TRBD1; j_call: TRBJ2-5; cdr3_aa: CASAGGGRGRETQYF; cdr3_nt: TGTGCCAGCGCGGGTGGGGGCAGGGGGCGAGAGACCCAGTACTTC
clone_size: NA; v_call: TRBV5-4; d_call: TRBD2; j_call: TRBJ2-1; cdr3_aa: CASSRPTSGLYNEQFF; cdr3_nt: TGTGCCAGCAGCCGTCCAACTAGCGGTCTTTACAATGAGCAGTTCTTC
clone_size: NA; v_call: TRBV19; d_call: TRBD1; j_call: TRBJ2-3; cdr3_aa: CATSPTGIADTQYF; cdr3_nt: TGTGCCACCTCCCCGACAGGGATCGCAGATACGCAGTATTTT
clone_size: once; v_call: TRBV5-1; d_call: TRBD2; j_call: TRBJ2-1; cdr3_aa: CASTHSGGYNEQFF; cdr3_nt: TGCGCCAGCACCCACAGCGGGGGATACAATGAGCAGTTCTTC
clone_size: NA; v_call: TRBV5-4; d_call: TRBD1; j_call: TRBJ1-4; cdr3_aa: CASSTDRASKEKLFF; cdr3_nt: TGTGCCAGCAGCACAGACAGGGCGTCGAAAGAAAAACTGTTTTTT
clone_size: NA; v_call: TRBV30; d_call: NA; j_call: TRBJ1-1; cdr3_aa: CAWSIDSMNTEAFF; cdr3_nt: TGTGCCTGGAGTATTGACAGCATGAACACTGAAGCTTTCTTT
clone_size: NA; v_call: TRBV15; d_call: NA; j_call: TRBJ2-7; cdr3_aa: CATSRARGGQYEQYF; cdr3_nt: TGTGCCACCAGCAGAGCCCGTGGCGGCCAGTACGAGCAGTACTTC
clone_size: NA; v_call: TRBV9; d_call: TRBD2; j_call: TRBJ2-5; cdr3_aa: CASSVLDRRGETQYF; cdr3_nt: TGTGCCAGCAGCGTACTGGACCGGCGGGGGGAGACCCAGTACTTC
clone_size: NA; v_call: TRBV10-3; d_call: NA; j_call: TRBJ2-7; cdr3_aa: CAIREAAFYEQYF; cdr3_nt: TGTGCCATCAGGGAAGCGGCATTCTACGAGCAGTACTTC
clone_size: NA; v_call: TRBV15; d_call: NA; j_call: TRBJ2-1; cdr3_aa: CATSRDRGEQFF; cdr3_nt: TGTGCCACCAGCAGAGATCGCGGTGAGCAGTTCTTC
clone_size: NA; v_call: TRBV7-3; d_call: NA; j_call: TRBJ2-2; cdr3_aa: CASSSRGTGELFF; cdr3_nt: TGTGCCAGCAGCTCTCGGGGCACCGGGGAGCTGTTTTTT
clone_size: NA; v_call: TRBV7-9; d_call: TRBD1; j_call: TRBJ2-7; cdr3_aa: CASSLRDSDLSGQYF; cdr3_nt: TGTGCCAGCAGCCTCCGGGACAGCGATCTAAGCGGGCAGTACTTC
clone_size: NA; v_call: TRBV7-8; d_call: NA; j_call: TRBJ2-7; cdr3_aa: CASSYSPPYEQYF; cdr3_nt: TGTGCCAGCAGCTACAGTCCCCCCTACGAGCAGTACTTC
clone_size: once; v_call: TRBV5-5; d_call: TRBD2; j_call: TRBJ2-7; cdr3_aa: CASSLEAGAREQYF; cdr3_nt: TGTGCCAGCAGCTTGGAAGCGGGAGCAAGGGAGCAGTACTTC